This TCR beta chain is from a study of a mutant IDH1 vaccine in newly diagnosed glioma. This clone was recorded a few times. Its antigen remains unknown. V was trimmed by 0 bases and J by 3 bases, leaving 9 bases between them. CDR3 length: 14 residues. CDR1 SEHNR and CDR2 FQNEAQ come from the germline V gene (reference sequence). Profiling relied on immunoSEQ multiplex PCR, and the TCRdb table lists in-frame clones only, not all of them. The sample has around 100,000 clones, almost 90% seen once. Time point: week 11, during vaccination. Every vaccine dose comprised 300 ug of mutant IDH1 20-mer peptide plus topical imiquimod.

The V call is TRBV7-9, the J call TRBJ2-7; D might be TRBD1 or TRBD2, each matching 5 bases. The sequenced sample was PBMCs, obtained from a glioma patient whose treatment included an IDH1 peptide vaccine. This TCR was sampled from a woman aged 50 to 65 with glioma. The CDR3 region is CASSLAGGIYEQYF. CDR3 nucleotide sequence: TGTGCCAGCAGCTTAGCTGGGGGTATCTACGAGCAGTACTTC. The full variable domain, in which reference TRBV7-9 and TRBJ2-7 provide the parts outside the CDR3, is DTGVSQNPRHKITKRGQNVTFRCDPISEHNRLYWYRQTLGQGPEFLTYFQNEAQLEKSRLLSDRFSAERPKGSFSTLEIQRTEQGDSAMYLCASSLAGGIYEQYFGPGTRLTVT.